The source of this T cell receptor (beta chain) is a study of shared clonotypes between healthy human individuals. Study outcomes and limitations: Deeper or shallower sequencing was expected to change how clonotypes are shared among donors.

This CDR3 has 19 amino acids. The germline V gene encodes CDR1 LGHNA and CDR2 YSLEER. Trimming left V 4 bases short and J 4 bases short, with 26 bases between. Remarks on this clone: Its antigen is undetermined.

The protocol was immunoSEQ multiplex PCR, while the TCRdb copy is restricted to in-frame clones and leaves out a portion. There are some 2.3 million clones in the sample; 85% to 95% occur only once, and about 0.39% lies in the top ten. Specimen: naive CD4+ T cells from PBMCs. Subset: CD45RA+ positively selected. The chain combines TRBV4-3 with TRBJ1-5; D is possibly TRBD1 (5 bases). The clonotype originates from a man between 18 and 35 years old in good health. Some clones in this sample may be carry-over from other donors' samples. The CDR3 is CASSPVRVLQEIGNQPQHF. Here the CDR3 DNA reads TGCGCCAGCAGCCCCGTTCGAGTTTTACAGGAGATCGGGAATCAGCCCCAGCATTTT.